Listed below are T cell receptor beta chains from one sample, sequenced in a study of T cells of healthy individuals. TCRdb redid the calling of the 5' RACE reads with MiXCR, one entry per CDR3 protein. This table has tens of thousands of distinct CDR3 sequences, around 15% appearing once. The source of these receptors is a human donor in good health. Each CDR3 is given with its conserved first and last residue. D genes are given only for firm matches. Part of the rows lack a size; the others show once, few, many or a class for expanded clones.

j_call,clone_size,v_call,d_call,cdr3_nt,cdr3_aa
TRBJ1-2,few,TRBV12-3/TRBV12-4,NA,TGTGCCAGCAGCCCCAGCTATGGCTACACCTTC,CASSPSYGYTF
TRBJ2-6,few,TRBV12-3/TRBV12-4,NA,TGTGCCAGCAGTTTAGTAGGGGCGCGAGGGGCCAACGTCCTGACTTTC,CASSLVGARGANVLTF
TRBJ2-7,many,TRBV4-2,NA,TGTGCCAGCAGCCAAGTTTCGGTGGGCCCTGAGCAGTACTTC,CASSQVSVGPEQYF
TRBJ2-1,many,TRBV20-1,TRBD2,TGCAGTGCTAGAGGAGTGGGCGGGGGACCCAGCGGGTTCTTC,CSARGVGGGPSGFF
TRBJ2-4,few,TRBV25-1,NA,TGTGCCAGCAGTGGCAGCCAAAACATTCAGTACTTC,CASSGSQNIQYF
TRBJ2-1,NA,TRBV6-1,TRBD2,TGTGCCAGCAGTGGACACCCGAGGACTAGCGGGGGATTCTACAATGAGCAGTTCTTC,CASSGHPRTSGGFYNEQFF
TRBJ1-3,NA,TRBV4-2,NA,TGTGCCAGCAGCCAAGGAGAGGACTCTGGAAACACCATATATTTT,CASSQGEDSGNTIYF
TRBJ2-1,NA,TRBV4-3,TRBD1,TGCGCCAGCAGCCTTGCGGGCCAGGGGGCGCGGAGAGAGCAGTTCTTC,CASSLAGQGARREQFF
TRBJ1-1,NA,TRBV7-2,TRBD1,TGTGCCAGCAGCTCCCGTGGGCCGGACAGGGGCGAATCGAACACTGAAGCTTTCTTT,CASSSRGPDRGESNTEAFF
TRBJ2-7,NA,TRBV19,NA,TGTGCCAGTGGGCCCGGACACCCCTACGAGCAGTACTTC,CASGPGHPYEQYF
TRBJ1-2,NA,TRBV20-1,NA,TGCAGTGCTCGGGACGTAACCAACTATGGCTACACCTTC,CSARDVTNYGYTF
TRBJ1-1,many,TRBV4-3,NA,TGCGCCAGCAGCCAAGATCAGTCGTCTCTGACTGAAGCTTTCTTT,CASSQDQSSLTEAFF
TRBJ2-1,many,TRBV5-6,TRBD2,TGTGCCAGCAGTGGACTAGCGGGAGATAGTGAGCAGTTCTTC,CASSGLAGDSEQFF
TRBJ1-5,NA,TRBV28,TRBD1,TGTGCCAGCGTGGCTTTTACAGGGGCAAATCAGCCCCAGCATTTT,CASVAFTGANQPQHF
TRBJ2-3,many,TRBV20-1,NA,TGCAGTGCTTACTCCAGGGAGAGCACAGATACGCAGTATTTT,CSAYSRESTDTQYF
TRBJ2-1,few,TRBV5-5,TRBD2,TGTGCCAGCAGCTTAACTAGCGGGAGAGGAAGCTCCTACAATGAGCAGTTCTTC,CASSLTSGRGSSYNEQFF
TRBJ2-7,NA,TRBV5-1,TRBD1,TGCGCCAGCAGCTTCGGACAGGGAGCCTCCTACGAGCAGTACTTC,CASSFGQGASYEQYF
TRBJ2-7,NA,TRBV12-3/TRBV12-4,NA,TGTGCCAGCAGTTTAGGTGGGGCTAGCTCCTACGAGCAGTACTTC,CASSLGGASSYEQYF
TRBJ2-4,many,TRBV4-1,TRBD2,TGCGCCAGCAGCCAAGCACTAGCGGGGGGAATTGACCTAGCCAAAAACATTCAGTACTTC,CASSQALAGGIDLAKNIQYF
TRBJ1-1,NA,TRBV28,NA,TGTGCCAGCAGTTTATTGGTGGAAGCTTTCTTT,CASSLLVEAFF
TRBJ1-4,many,TRBV18,TRBD1,TGTGCCAGCTCACCAGGGACAGGGCCTGAAAAACTGTTTTTT,CASSPGTGPEKLFF
TRBJ2-3,NA,TRBV7-6,TRBD2,TGTGCCAGCAGCATTAGGGCGGGAGGTGGAGATACGCAGTATTTT,CASSIRAGGGDTQYF
TRBJ2-7,few,TRBV7-6,TRBD1,TGTGCCAGCAGCTTCACCGGGACAGGGACCTACGAGCAGTACTTC,CASSFTGTGTYEQYF
TRBJ1-2,NA,TRBV25-1,NA,TGTGCCAGCAGTGCCCTAGGGACATCTCATCCCACCTTC,CASSALGTSHPTF
TRBJ1-2,few,TRBV6-5,NA,TGTGCCAGCAGTTACTCGCAGGGTAACTATGGCTACACCTTC,CASSYSQGNYGYTF
TRBJ1-6,few,TRBV13,NA,TGTGCCAGCAGCTTAGGGGCTAATCGCTCACCCCTCCACTTT,CASSLGANRSPLHF
TRBJ2-2,many,TRBV10-3,TRBD1,TGTGCCATCAGGCCGCTAACAGGGGGCAGCGGGGAGCTGTTTTTT,CAIRPLTGGSGELFF
TRBJ1-1,many,TRBV12-3/TRBV12-4,NA,TGTGCCAGCAGTTTAAAGGGGCAGAGCGTAGCTTTCTTT,CASSLKGQSVAFF
TRBJ2-2,few,TRBV5-4,TRBD1,TGTGCCAGCAGCGGCAGGACAGGGATGGGTGGCACCGGGGAGCTGTTTTTT,CASSGRTGMGGTGELFF
TRBJ1-1,many,TRBV10-3,NA,TGTGCCATCAGTGAGTCGACAACTTCGGACACTGAAGCTTTCTTT,CAISESTTSDTEAFF
TRBJ2-3,many,TRBV5-4,NA,TGTGCCAGCTTCAGTGACACAGATACGCAGTATTTT,CASFSDTDTQYF
TRBJ2-5,few,TRBV3-1,TRBD1,TGTGCCAGCAGCCCTCAAGGGACAGGGGGCTTGGAGACCCAGTACTTC,CASSPQGTGGLETQYF
TRBJ2-1,few,TRBV28,TRBD1,TGTGCCAGCAGGCAGGGGGTCTACAATGAGCAGTTCTTC,CASRQGVYNEQFF
TRBJ2-1,NA,TRBV7-3,NA,TGTGCCAGCAGCTCGGCGGGTGATGAGCAGTTCTTC,CASSSAGDEQFF
TRBJ2-2,many,TRBV27,NA,TGTGCCAGCAGTTTACCCACGAACACCGGGGAGCTGTTTTTT,CASSLPTNTGELFF
TRBJ1-2,NA,TRBV28,NA,TGTGCCAGCAGTTCTGGGAGGGGTCGAGGCTATGCCCGTGGCTACACCTTC,CASSSGRGRGYARGYTF
TRBJ2-6,many,TRBV6-1,NA,TGTGCCAGCAGTGAAGATCCCTCTGGGGCCAACGTCCTGACTTTC,CASSEDPSGANVLTF
TRBJ2-3,NA,TRBV7-2,TRBD2,TGTGCCAGCAGCTTAGTAGCGGGAAGCACAGATACGCAGTATTTT,CASSLVAGSTDTQYF
TRBJ1-1,many,TRBV3-1,TRBD1,TGTGCCAGCAGCCCGACAGGGGCCCAGAACACTGAAGCTTTCTTT,CASSPTGAQNTEAFF
TRBJ2-7,few,TRBV20-1,TRBD1,TGCAGTGCTAAAGGGACAGGGACGAGGGAGCAGTACTTC,CSAKGTGTREQYF
TRBJ2-7,many,TRBV7-2,TRBD1,TGTGCCAGCAGGTGGGGACAGGGGGCCTCCTACGAGCAGTACTTC,CASRWGQGASYEQYF
TRBJ2-5,few,TRBV10-3,TRBD2,TGTGCCATCAGTGTCGGGGGGGGACCCGATTTATGGACCCAGTACTTC,CAISVGGGPDLWTQYF
TRBJ2-1,many,TRBV20-1,NA,TGCAGTGCTATAGAAGGGGCGAGTAACAATGAGCAGTTCTTC,CSAIEGASNNEQFF
TRBJ1-5,NA,TRBV27,NA,TGTGCCAGCAGTTTAGCGGGCGTTAGCAATCAGCCCCAGCATTTT,CASSLAGVSNQPQHF
TRBJ2-7,NA,TRBV6-5,NA,TGTGCCAGCAGTACAGCCTACGAGCAGTACTTC,CASSTAYEQYF
TRBJ2-7,NA,TRBV11-3,NA,TGTGCCAGCAGCTTAGGTGCCACCTCCAACTACGAGCAGTACTTC,CASSLGATSNYEQYF